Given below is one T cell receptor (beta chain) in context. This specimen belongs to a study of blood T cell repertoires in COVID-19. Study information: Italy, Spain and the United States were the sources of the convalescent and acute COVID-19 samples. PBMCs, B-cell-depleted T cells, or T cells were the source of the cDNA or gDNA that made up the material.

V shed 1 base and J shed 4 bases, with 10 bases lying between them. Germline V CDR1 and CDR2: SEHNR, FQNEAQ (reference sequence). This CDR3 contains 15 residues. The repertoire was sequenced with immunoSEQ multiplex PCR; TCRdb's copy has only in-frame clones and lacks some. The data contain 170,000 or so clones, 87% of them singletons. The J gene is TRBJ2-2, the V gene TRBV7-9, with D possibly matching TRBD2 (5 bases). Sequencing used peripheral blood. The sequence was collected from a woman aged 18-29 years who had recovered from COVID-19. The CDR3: CASSLGGRGTGELFF. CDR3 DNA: TGTGCCAGCAGCTTAGGAGGGCGCGGCACCGGGGAGCTGTTTTTT.